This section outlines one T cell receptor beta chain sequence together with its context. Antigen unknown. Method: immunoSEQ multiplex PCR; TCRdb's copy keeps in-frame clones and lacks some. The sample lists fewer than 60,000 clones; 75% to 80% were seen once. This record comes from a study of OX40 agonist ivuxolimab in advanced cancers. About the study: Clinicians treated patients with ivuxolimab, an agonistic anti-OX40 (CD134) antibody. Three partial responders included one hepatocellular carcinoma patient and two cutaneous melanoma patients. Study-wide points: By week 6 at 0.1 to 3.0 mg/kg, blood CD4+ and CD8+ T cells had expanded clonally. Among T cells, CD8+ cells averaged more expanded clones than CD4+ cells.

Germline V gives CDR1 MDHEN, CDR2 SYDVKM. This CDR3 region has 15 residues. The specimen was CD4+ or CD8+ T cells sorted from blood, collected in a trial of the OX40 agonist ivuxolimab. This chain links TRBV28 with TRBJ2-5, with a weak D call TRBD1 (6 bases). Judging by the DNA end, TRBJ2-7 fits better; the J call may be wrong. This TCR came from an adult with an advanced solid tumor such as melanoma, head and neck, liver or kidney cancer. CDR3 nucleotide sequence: TGTGCCAGCAGTCTACCTAGGGACATCTCCTACGAGCAGTACTTC. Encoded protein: CASSLPRDISYEQYF.